Listed below are T cell receptor beta chains from one sample, sequenced in a study of CD8 T cells in ankylosing spondylitis. From the 5' RACE reads, TCRdb called clonotypes with MiXCR, one entry per CDR3 protein. The data show around 140,000 distinct CDR3 sequences, 17% seen once. Specimen: blood, either unsorted or a sorted T cell fraction (not recorded which). Source of these receptors: a male donor with ankylosing spondylitis. Both conserved end residues are part of each CDR3. Each record gives: D gene, V gene, clone size, J gene, CDR3 DNA, CDR3 protein. The D gene is left open where the match is weak. Some rows have no size entry. The others give once, few or many, or a class for an expanded clone.

d_gene: .; v_gene: TRBV20-1; abundance: .; j_gene: TRBJ2-2; CDR3nt: TGCAGTGCTAAAAGTGCGAACACCGGGGAGCTGTTTTTT; CDR3aa: CSAKSANTGELFF
d_gene: .; v_gene: TRBV5-4; abundance: few; j_gene: TRBJ2-2; CDR3nt: TGTGCCAGCAGCTTGCGACTAGGGGACGGGGAGCTGTTTTTT; CDR3aa: CASSLRLGDGELFF
d_gene: TRBD2; v_gene: TRBV7-9; abundance: medium-sized; j_gene: TRBJ2-2; CDR3nt: TGTGCCAGCAGCGCATCGGGACTAGCGGGAGTTACCGGGGAGCTGTTTTTT; CDR3aa: CASSASGLAGVTGELFF
d_gene: TRBD2; v_gene: TRBV20-1; abundance: .; j_gene: TRBJ2-7; CDR3nt: TGCAGTGCGACGGGGACTAGCGGGTATTACGAGCAGTACTTC; CDR3aa: CSATGTSGYYEQYF
d_gene: .; v_gene: TRBV11-2; abundance: few; j_gene: TRBJ2-5; CDR3nt: TGTGCCAGCAGCTTATTTGGGGCCGGGGAGACCCAGTACTTC; CDR3aa: CASSLFGAGETQYF
d_gene: TRBD1; v_gene: TRBV28; abundance: .; j_gene: TRBJ2-7; CDR3nt: TGTGCCAGCAGTCAAGAGACAGGGCCCTACGAGCAGTACTTC; CDR3aa: CASSQETGPYEQYF
d_gene: .; v_gene: TRBV12-3/TRBV12-4; abundance: .; j_gene: TRBJ2-1; CDR3nt: TGTGCCAGCAGAACCCAGGGGGGAGAGCAGTTCTTC; CDR3aa: CASRTQGGEQFF
d_gene: TRBD1; v_gene: TRBV4-1; abundance: few; j_gene: TRBJ2-7; CDR3nt: TGCGCCAGCAGCCAAGTCACAGGGGGGAGGTCCTACGAGCAGTACTTC; CDR3aa: CASSQVTGGRSYEQYF
d_gene: TRBD2; v_gene: TRBV4-3; abundance: few; j_gene: TRBJ2-7; CDR3nt: TGCGCCAGCAGCCAAGTAATGGGACTAGGCGCCTACGAGCAGTACTTC; CDR3aa: CASSQVMGLGAYEQYF
d_gene: .; v_gene: TRBV11-1; abundance: .; j_gene: TRBJ2-1; CDR3nt: TGTGCCAGCAGCAATTCCCGGACTGCCTGGGACTCCTACAATGAGCAGTTCTTC; CDR3aa: CASSNSRTAWDSYNEQFF
d_gene: TRBD2; v_gene: TRBV4-2; abundance: .; j_gene: TRBJ2-7; CDR3nt: TGTGCCAGCAGCCACATGTCGGGGGGGGACTACGAGCAGTACTTC; CDR3aa: CASSHMSGGDYEQYF
d_gene: TRBD2; v_gene: TRBV27; abundance: .; j_gene: TRBJ2-7; CDR3nt: TGTGCCAGCAGTTTTCTCGGGGGGAATGCCTACGAGCAGTACTTC; CDR3aa: CASSFLGGNAYEQYF
d_gene: TRBD1; v_gene: TRBV4-3; abundance: few; j_gene: TRBJ2-2; CDR3nt: TGCGCCAGCAGCCAAGGGGTTACAGGGGGCGGCACCGGGGAGCTGTTTTTT; CDR3aa: CASSQGVTGGGTGELFF
d_gene: TRBD2; v_gene: TRBV7-2; abundance: few; j_gene: TRBJ2-7; CDR3nt: TGTGCCAGCAGCTTCAGCTTGGGGGGAGGGTCTCCCTACGAGCAGTACTTC; CDR3aa: CASSFSLGGGSPYEQYF
d_gene: .; v_gene: TRBV6-2/TRBV6-3; abundance: .; j_gene: TRBJ2-7; CDR3nt: TGTGCCAGCAGTTACTTTGGGATCTACGAGCAGTACTTC; CDR3aa: CASSYFGIYEQYF
d_gene: TRBD2; v_gene: TRBV10-3; abundance: few; j_gene: TRBJ2-1; CDR3nt: TGTGCCATCAGTGAGTCCGGCGGGGGCAATGAGCAGTTCTTC; CDR3aa: CAISESGGGNEQFF
d_gene: TRBD1; v_gene: TRBV4-1; abundance: .; j_gene: TRBJ2-7; CDR3nt: TGCGCCAGCAGCTCAGACAGGGGTATTTGGGAGCAGTACTTC; CDR3aa: CASSSDRGIWEQYF
d_gene: .; v_gene: TRBV9; abundance: .; j_gene: TRBJ2-1; CDR3nt: TGTGCCAGCAGCGTAGACCCAAGGACCGACAATGAGCAGTTCTTC; CDR3aa: CASSVDPRTDNEQFF
d_gene: .; v_gene: TRBV12-3/TRBV12-4; abundance: few; j_gene: TRBJ2-7; CDR3nt: TGTGCCAGCACCACACTGACTGGGGCACACGAGCAGTACTTC; CDR3aa: CASTTLTGAHEQYF
d_gene: TRBD2; v_gene: TRBV2; abundance: .; j_gene: TRBJ2-7; CDR3nt: TGTGCCAGCAGGGGGCCGGGGAGCGGGAGACCTGACGAGCAGTACTTC; CDR3aa: CASRGPGSGRPDEQYF
d_gene: .; v_gene: TRBV12-3/TRBV12-4; abundance: few; j_gene: TRBJ2-6; CDR3nt: TGTGCCAGCAGTTTACCAGCTGGGGCCAACGTCCTGACTTTC; CDR3aa: CASSLPAGANVLTF
d_gene: TRBD1; v_gene: TRBV5-1; abundance: .; j_gene: TRBJ2-7; CDR3nt: TGCGCCAGCAGCTTAGGGACAGGGAACCACGAGCAGTACTTC; CDR3aa: CASSLGTGNHEQYF
d_gene: .; v_gene: TRBV4-1; abundance: many; j_gene: TRBJ2-2; CDR3nt: TGCGCCAGCAGCCTGGACAAGGGCACCGGGGAGCTGTTTTTT; CDR3aa: CASSLDKGTGELFF
d_gene: TRBD1; v_gene: TRBV7-9; abundance: .; j_gene: TRBJ2-3; CDR3nt: TGTGCCAGCAGCCCTCGGACAGGGGCGGGGGCAGATACGCAGTATTTT; CDR3aa: CASSPRTGAGADTQYF
d_gene: .; v_gene: TRBV2; abundance: few; j_gene: TRBJ2-2; CDR3nt: TGTGCCAGCAGTGAACTTGGCCAGGGGACCGGGGAGCTGTTTTTT; CDR3aa: CASSELGQGTGELFF
d_gene: TRBD1; v_gene: TRBV12-3/TRBV12-4; abundance: .; j_gene: TRBJ2-1; CDR3nt: TGTGCCAGCAGTCTGGGGACAGGGGCCTCCTACAATGAGCAGTTCTTC; CDR3aa: CASSLGTGASYNEQFF
d_gene: .; v_gene: TRBV5-6; abundance: .; j_gene: TRBJ2-7; CDR3nt: TGTGCCAGCAGCTTCCCGGGAATTATCTACGAGCAGTACTTC; CDR3aa: CASSFPGIIYEQYF
d_gene: TRBD1; v_gene: TRBV12-3/TRBV12-4; abundance: .; j_gene: TRBJ1-2; CDR3nt: TGTGCCAGCAGCACAGGGGGAACGCTTCTTAGGGGCTACACCTTC; CDR3aa: CASSTGGTLLRGYTF
d_gene: .; v_gene: TRBV9; abundance: few; j_gene: TRBJ1-5; CDR3nt: TGTGCCAGCAGCGTAGAGGGGGGGAATCAGCCCCAGCATTTT; CDR3aa: CASSVEGGNQPQHF
d_gene: TRBD1; v_gene: TRBV4-1; abundance: many; j_gene: TRBJ2-7; CDR3nt: TGCGCCAGCAGCCATTCAGGGGGTTCGTCCGAGCAGTACTTC; CDR3aa: CASSHSGGSSEQYF
d_gene: TRBD2; v_gene: TRBV29-1; abundance: many; j_gene: TRBJ2-1; CDR3nt: TGCAGCGTCGAGACTAGCGGGAGGGCCAATGAGCAGTTCTTC; CDR3aa: CSVETSGRANEQFF
d_gene: TRBD1; v_gene: TRBV13; abundance: few; j_gene: TRBJ1-6; CDR3nt: TGTGCCAGCAGCTTAGGAGGGGACAGAAATTCACCCCTCCACTTT; CDR3aa: CASSLGGDRNSPLHF
d_gene: .; v_gene: TRBV16; abundance: .; j_gene: TRBJ2-7; CDR3nt: TGTGCCAGCAGCCCCTCTCGGCACGAGCATTACTTC; CDR3aa: CASSPSRHEHYF
d_gene: TRBD2; v_gene: TRBV5-1; abundance: many; j_gene: TRBJ2-1; CDR3nt: TGCGCCAGCAGCTTGTATAGCGGGGACAATGAGCAGTTCTTC; CDR3aa: CASSLYSGDNEQFF
d_gene: TRBD1; v_gene: TRBV12-3/TRBV12-4; abundance: .; j_gene: TRBJ1-1; CDR3nt: TGTGCCAGCAGTTACAGGGGGGGAACTGAAGCTTTCTTT; CDR3aa: CASSYRGGTEAFF
d_gene: .; v_gene: TRBV6-5; abundance: few; j_gene: TRBJ2-1; CDR3nt: TGTGCCAGCAGTTACCAGGGGTATTTGGACAATGAGCAGTTCTTC; CDR3aa: CASSYQGYLDNEQFF
d_gene: TRBD1; v_gene: TRBV5-1; abundance: .; j_gene: TRBJ2-7; CDR3nt: TGCGCCAGCAGCTTGGTGAGGGACAGAGCCTACGAGCAGTACTTC; CDR3aa: CASSLVRDRAYEQYF
d_gene: TRBD1; v_gene: TRBV27; abundance: few; j_gene: TRBJ2-3; CDR3nt: TGTGCCAGCAGTTTGGTAATCGCAGGGGGATTCACAGATACGCAGTATTTT; CDR3aa: CASSLVIAGGFTDTQYF
d_gene: .; v_gene: TRBV3-1; abundance: .; j_gene: TRBJ1-1; CDR3nt: TGTGCCAGCAGCCGAAAGGCCGGGCTACCGAGCGTTGAAGCTTTCTTT; CDR3aa: CASSRKAGLPSVEAFF
d_gene: TRBD2; v_gene: TRBV7-3; abundance: .; j_gene: TRBJ2-7; CDR3nt: TGTGCCAGCAGCCGGACTAGCGGGAGCTACGAGCAGTACTTC; CDR3aa: CASSRTSGSYEQYF
d_gene: .; v_gene: TRBV12-5; abundance: .; j_gene: TRBJ1-1; CDR3nt: TGTGCTAGTGGTTTGGCCGGGGCCTACACTGAAGCTTTCTTT; CDR3aa: CASGLAGAYTEAFF
d_gene: .; v_gene: TRBV20-1; abundance: few; j_gene: TRBJ2-7; CDR3nt: TGCAGTGCCCAGGCAGTTCGCTCCTACGAGCAGTACTTC; CDR3aa: CSAQAVRSYEQYF
d_gene: TRBD2; v_gene: TRBV3-1; abundance: .; j_gene: TRBJ2-7; CDR3nt: TGTGCCAGCAGCCAGGTAGCGGGATCCATCGAGCAGTACTTC; CDR3aa: CASSQVAGSIEQYF
d_gene: .; v_gene: TRBV27; abundance: few; j_gene: TRBJ2-7; CDR3nt: TGTGCCAGCGGAGGGACAGACTACGAGCAGTACTTC; CDR3aa: CASGGTDYEQYF
d_gene: .; v_gene: TRBV6-1; abundance: once; j_gene: TRBJ1-5; CDR3nt: TGTGCCAGCAGTGGAACCGGGGGGAGCAATCAGCCCCAGCATTTT; CDR3aa: CASSGTGGSNQPQHF
d_gene: .; v_gene: TRBV20-1; abundance: .; j_gene: TRBJ2-5; CDR3nt: TGCAGTTCGAGAGGTAGAGGTGGGATAGCTCGCGAGACCCAGTACTTC; CDR3aa: CSSRGRGGIARETQYF
d_gene: .; v_gene: TRBV5-1; abundance: few; j_gene: TRBJ2-5; CDR3nt: TGCGCCAGCAGCCCGTCCGGAACCCAAGAGACCCAGTACTTC; CDR3aa: CASSPSGTQETQYF
d_gene: TRBD2; v_gene: TRBV15; abundance: few; j_gene: TRBJ2-1; CDR3nt: TGTGCCACCAGCAGACTAGCGGACTACAATGAGCAGTTCTTC; CDR3aa: CATSRLADYNEQFF